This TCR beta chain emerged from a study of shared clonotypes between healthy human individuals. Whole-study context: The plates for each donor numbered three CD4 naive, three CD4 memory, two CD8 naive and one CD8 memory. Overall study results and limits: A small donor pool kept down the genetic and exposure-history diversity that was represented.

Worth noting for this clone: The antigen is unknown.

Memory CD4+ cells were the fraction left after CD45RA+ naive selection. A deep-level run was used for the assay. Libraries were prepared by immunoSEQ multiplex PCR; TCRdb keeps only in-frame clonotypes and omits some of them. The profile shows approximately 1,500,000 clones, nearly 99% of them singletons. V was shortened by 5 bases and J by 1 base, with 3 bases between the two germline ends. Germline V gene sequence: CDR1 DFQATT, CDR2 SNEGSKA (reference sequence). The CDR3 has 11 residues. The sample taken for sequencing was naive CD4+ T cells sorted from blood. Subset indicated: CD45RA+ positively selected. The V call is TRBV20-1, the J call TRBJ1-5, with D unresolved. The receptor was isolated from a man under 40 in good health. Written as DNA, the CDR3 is TGCAGTGCTGTCAGCAATCAGCCCCAGCATTTT. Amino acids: CSAVSNQPQHF.